This entry features one TCR beta chain sequence. Its cognate antigen is unknown. The entry originates in a study of identical twins. A single record per CDR3 protein comes from TCRdb applying MiXCR to the 5' RACE reads. Of a few hundred thousand distinct CDR3 sequences in the sample, roughly 9.5% were seen once. General study points: Twin-shared out-of-frame alpha sequences showed excess low generation probability.

The CDR3 length is 15 residues. Germline assignment: CDR1 SGHTA and CDR2 FQGNSA. V shed 5 bases and J 8 bases; nucleotides not matched to a gene: 9. The sample also formed part of further work on yellow fever vaccine responses in identical twins.

The origin of this receptor is a woman under 30 in good health. Sequencing input: PBMCs. The chain combines TRBV7-2 with TRBJ1-4; 9 bases map to TRBD1. DNA for the CDR3: TGTGCCAGCAGCCCCTCCGGGACAGGGTTCGAAAAACTGTTTTTT. Encoded protein: CASSPSGTGFEKLFF. Drawing the rest from reference TRBV7-2 and TRBJ1-4, the complete variable domain is GAGVSQSPSNKVTEKGKDVELRCDPISGHTALYWYRQSLGQGLEFLIYFQGNSAPDKSGLPSDRFSAERTGGSVSTLTIQRTQQEDSAVYLCASSPSGTGFEKLFFGSGTQLSVL.